This T cell receptor beta chain was sequenced in a study of T-cell memory formation after mild COVID-19. Background on the study: TCR clusters were largely donor specific.

A single record per CDR3 protein comes from TCRdb applying MiXCR to the 5' RACE reads. The sample holds approximately 300,000 distinct CDR3 sequences; roughly 15% are singletons and the top ten take approximately 23%. On this clonotype itself: As yet, its antigen is unknown.

Overall study results and limits: Some responding clones appeared in pre-infection memory, suggesting cross-reactive memory joined. Mainly CM and EM harbored the contracting CD4+ clones; mainly EMRA harbored the CD8+ ones.

V was cut by 4 bases and J by 2 bases, with 5 bases left in between. This CDR3 has 12 residues. This sequence was found in a man aged 18 to 29 who had mild COVID-19 (a few samples of this study predate the infection). Cell type and time point are not known. Sequencing was done on a sample of PBMCs or a T cell subset sorted from them (not recorded which). The chain couples TRBV12-3 or TRBV12-4 to TRBJ1-1, with D unclear. The chain's CDR3 is CASSSPNTEAFF. In nucleotides, the CDR3 is TGTGCCAGCAGTTCCCCCAACACTGAAGCTTTCTTT.